This T cell receptor (beta chain) is from a study of cytomegalovirus exposure and HLA in healthy donors. Looked up from germline, CDR1 is DFQATT and CDR2 is SNEGSKA (reference sequence). Deletions cut 6 bases from V and 8 bases from J, with 13 bases between. The CDR3 has 11 amino acids. PCR employed 60 Vbeta and 13 Jbeta primers. Here immunoSEQ multiplex PCR was the method, and the copy in TCRdb shows in-frame clones only, minus some. The data contain under 150,000 clones, roughly two thirds of them singletons. The source material was PBMCs. This clonotype was obtained from a man aged 30 to 45 in good health and CMV-seropositive. The gene calls are TRBV20-1 and TRBJ1-1; the D is unclear. The CDR3 sequence: CSAGDSTEAFF. In DNA, the CDR3 is TGCAGTGCGGGAGACTCTACCGAAGCTTTCTTT.